One sample yielded the 4 T cell receptor beta chains listed below, sequenced in a study of blood T cell repertoires in COVID-19 (dated by TCRdb to 2020 to 2022). The library was prepared using the immunoSEQ multiplex PCR assay. The clones in this table, taken by TCRdb from immuneACCESS, are in-frame only. Not every clone is retained; where verified, under half of the shortfall comes from an unresolved V gene, and the cause of the rest is unknown. The sample has some 350,000 clones on record, about nine tenths of them singletons. In total, the top ten clones hold approximately 7.3% of the sample. The sequencing input was peripheral blood. The receptor source for this set is a woman between 65 and 79 years old with COVID-19, enrolled during active disease.

The gene calls are TRBV4-3 and TRBJ2-3, with TRBD2 as a possible D gene (6 bases). The CDR3 spans 15 residues. Germline CDR1 is LGHNA and CDR2 is YSLEER. Deletions cut 0 bases from V and 15 bases from J, with 22 bases between. For the CDR3, the DNA is TGCGCCAGCAGCCAAGAAGCTAGCGCCCCCCTAGGGGTATATTTT. Translating it yields CASSQEASAPLGVYF.

The chain carries TRBV28 and TRBJ2-7; 8 bases match TRBD2. The germline gives CDR1 MDHEN, CDR2 SYDVKM. V shed 3 bases and J 4 bases; nucleotides not matched to a gene: 5. The CDR3 is 14 residues long. CDR3 DNA sequence: TGTGCCAGCAGTTTCGGCGGGGGGATGTACGAGCAGTACTTC. Translating it yields CASSFGGGMYEQYF.

The chain links TRBV4-3 to TRBJ1-2, with TRBD1 as a possible D gene (6 bases). V shed 4 bases and J shed 1 base, with 13 bases lying between them. The CDR3 extends over 15 amino acids. Germline V CDR1 and CDR2: LGHNA, YSLEER. CDR3 amino acids: CASSLDSGDNYGYTF. DNA for the CDR3: TGCGCCAGCAGCCTGGACAGCGGAGATAACTATGGCTACACCTTC.

The table lists this clone with a few counts. The chain employs TRBV7-2 and TRBJ1-2; 10 bases are a match to TRBD1. The CDR3 sequence is 14 residues long. The germline CDR1 and CDR2 sequences are SGHTA and FQGNSA. The trim removed 7 bases at V and 2 bases at J, leaving 4 bases unmatched. CDR3 DNA: TGTGCCAGCACCTCGGGACAGGGGAACTATGGCTACACCTTC. Translation gives CASTSGQGNYGYTF.